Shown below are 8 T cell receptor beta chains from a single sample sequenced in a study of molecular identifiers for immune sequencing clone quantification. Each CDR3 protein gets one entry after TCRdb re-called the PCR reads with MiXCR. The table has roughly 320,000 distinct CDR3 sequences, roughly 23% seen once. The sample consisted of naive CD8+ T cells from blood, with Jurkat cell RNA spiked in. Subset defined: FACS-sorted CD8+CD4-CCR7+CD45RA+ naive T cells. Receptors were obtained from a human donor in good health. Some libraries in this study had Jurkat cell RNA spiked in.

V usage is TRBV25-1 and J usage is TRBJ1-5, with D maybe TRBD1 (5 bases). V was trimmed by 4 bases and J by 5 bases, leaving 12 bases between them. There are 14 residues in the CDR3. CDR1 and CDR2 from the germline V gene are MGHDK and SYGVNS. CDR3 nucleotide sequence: TGTGCCAGCAGTGGGGCAAGGGGCTATCAGCCCCAGCATTTT. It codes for CASSGARGYQPQHF.

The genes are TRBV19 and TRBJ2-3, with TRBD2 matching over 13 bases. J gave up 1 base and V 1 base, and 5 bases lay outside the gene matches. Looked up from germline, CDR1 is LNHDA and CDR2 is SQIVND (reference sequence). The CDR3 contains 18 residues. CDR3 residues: CASSIALTSGRRTDTQYF. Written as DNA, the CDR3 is TGTGCCAGTAGTATAGCCCTGACTAGCGGGAGGCGCACAGATACGCAGTATTTT.

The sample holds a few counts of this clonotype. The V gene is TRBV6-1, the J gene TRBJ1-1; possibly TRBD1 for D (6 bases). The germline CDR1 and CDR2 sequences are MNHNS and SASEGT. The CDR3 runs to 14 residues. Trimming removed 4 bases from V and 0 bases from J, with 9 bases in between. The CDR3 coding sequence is TGTGCCAGCAGTGGAGGACAGATGAACACTGAAGCTTTCTTT. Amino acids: CASSGGQMNTEAFF.

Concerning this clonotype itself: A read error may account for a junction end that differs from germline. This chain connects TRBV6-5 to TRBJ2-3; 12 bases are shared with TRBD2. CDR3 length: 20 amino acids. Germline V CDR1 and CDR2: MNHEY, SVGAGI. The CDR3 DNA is TGTGCCGGCAGCCCCACCCCGCCGGGTTGGACTAGCGGGGTATTGGATACGCAGTATTTT. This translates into CAGSPTPPGWTSGVLDTQYF.

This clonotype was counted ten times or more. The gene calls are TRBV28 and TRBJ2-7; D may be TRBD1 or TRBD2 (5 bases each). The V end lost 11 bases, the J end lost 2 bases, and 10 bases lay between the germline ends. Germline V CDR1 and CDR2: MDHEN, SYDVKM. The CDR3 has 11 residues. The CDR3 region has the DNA TGTGCCGTTTGGGGACCCTACGAGCAGTACTTC. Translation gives CAVWGPYEQYF.

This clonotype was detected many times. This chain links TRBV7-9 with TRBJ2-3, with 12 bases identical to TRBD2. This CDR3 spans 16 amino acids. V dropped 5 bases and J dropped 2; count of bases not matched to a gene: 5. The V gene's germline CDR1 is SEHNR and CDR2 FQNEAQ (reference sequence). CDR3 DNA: TGTGCCAGCAGCAGGACTAGCGGGATCCTCACAGATACGCAGTATTTT. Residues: CASSRTSGILTDTQYF.

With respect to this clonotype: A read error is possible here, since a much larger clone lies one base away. CDR3 in amino acids: CASSGDRGILETQYF. The CDR3 DNA follows: TGTGCCAGCAGTGGCGACAGGGGAATCCTGGAGACCCAGTACTTC. V gene TRBV6-1 combines with J gene TRBJ2-5; 8 nucleotides line up with TRBD1. The CDR3 has 15 amino acids. Germline loops: CDR1 MNHNS, CDR2 SASEGT. Trimming cost V 4 bases and J 5 bases; bases outside gene matches: 9.

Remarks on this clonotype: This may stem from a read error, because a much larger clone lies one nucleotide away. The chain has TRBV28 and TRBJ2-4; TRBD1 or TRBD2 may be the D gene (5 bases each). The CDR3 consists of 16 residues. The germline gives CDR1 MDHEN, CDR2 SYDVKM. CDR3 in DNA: TGTGCCAGCAGTCCCGAGCGACAGCTAGCCAAAAACATTCGGTACTTC. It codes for CASSPERQLAKNIRYF. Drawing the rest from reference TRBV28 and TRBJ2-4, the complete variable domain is DVKVTQSSRYLVKRTGEKVFLECVQDMDHENMFWYRQDPGLGLRLIYFSYDVKMKEKGDIPEGYSVSREKKERFSLILESASTNQTSMYLCASSPERQLAKNIRYFGAGTRLSVL.